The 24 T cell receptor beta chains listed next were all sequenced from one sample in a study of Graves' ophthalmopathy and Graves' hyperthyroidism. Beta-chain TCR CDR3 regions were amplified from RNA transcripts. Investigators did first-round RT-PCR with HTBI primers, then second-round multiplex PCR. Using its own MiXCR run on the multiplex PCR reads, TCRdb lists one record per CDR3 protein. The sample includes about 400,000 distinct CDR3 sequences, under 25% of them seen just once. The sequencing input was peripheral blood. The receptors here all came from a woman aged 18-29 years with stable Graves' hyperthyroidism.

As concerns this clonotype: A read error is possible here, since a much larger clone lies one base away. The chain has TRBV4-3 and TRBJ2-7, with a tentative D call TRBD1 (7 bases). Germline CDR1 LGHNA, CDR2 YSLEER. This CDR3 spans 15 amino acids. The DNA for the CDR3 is TGCGCCAGCAGCCCCGGGGGCAGGGGGTACTACGAGCAGTGCTTC. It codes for CASSPGGRGYYEQCF.

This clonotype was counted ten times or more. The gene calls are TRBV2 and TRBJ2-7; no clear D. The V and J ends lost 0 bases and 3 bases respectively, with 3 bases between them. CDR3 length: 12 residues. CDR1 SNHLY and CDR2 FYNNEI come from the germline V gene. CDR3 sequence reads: CASSEALYEQYF. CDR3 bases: TGTGCCAGCAGTGAAGCGCTCTACGAGCAGTACTTC.

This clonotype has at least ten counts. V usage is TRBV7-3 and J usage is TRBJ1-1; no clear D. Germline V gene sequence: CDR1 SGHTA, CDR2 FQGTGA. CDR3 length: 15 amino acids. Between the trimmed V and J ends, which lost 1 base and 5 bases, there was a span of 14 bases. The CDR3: CASSLNGLGRTEAFF. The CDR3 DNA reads TGTGCCAGCAGCTTAAACGGTCTCGGTAGAACTGAAGCTTTCTTT.

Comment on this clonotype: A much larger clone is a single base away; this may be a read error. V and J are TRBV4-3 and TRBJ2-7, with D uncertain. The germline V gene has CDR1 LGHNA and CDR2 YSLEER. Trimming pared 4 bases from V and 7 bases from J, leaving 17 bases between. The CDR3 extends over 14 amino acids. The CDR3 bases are TGCGCCAGCAGCCCGAGTCCCACCTCGTCGGAGCAGTACTTC. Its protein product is CASSPSPTSSEQYF.

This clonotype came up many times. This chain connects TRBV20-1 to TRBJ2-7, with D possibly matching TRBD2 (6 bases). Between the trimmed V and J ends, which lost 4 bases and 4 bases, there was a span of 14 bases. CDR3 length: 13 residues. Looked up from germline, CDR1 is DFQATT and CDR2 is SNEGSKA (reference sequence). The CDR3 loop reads CSATRDSSYEQYF. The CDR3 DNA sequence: TGCAGTGCTACCCGGGACTCATCTTACGAGCAGTACTTC.

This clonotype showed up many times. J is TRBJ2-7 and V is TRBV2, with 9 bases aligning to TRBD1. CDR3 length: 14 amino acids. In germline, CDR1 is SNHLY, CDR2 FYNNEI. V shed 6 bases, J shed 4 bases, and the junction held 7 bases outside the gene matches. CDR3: CASRKGQGRYEQYF. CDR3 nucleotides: TGTGCCAGCAGGAAGGGACAGGGAAGGTACGAGCAGTACTTC. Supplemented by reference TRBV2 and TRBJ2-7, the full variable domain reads EPEVTQTPSHQVTQMGQEVILRCVPISNHLYFYWYRQILGQKVEFLVSFYNNEISEKSEIFDDQFSVERPDGSNFTLKIRSTKLEDSAMYFCASRKGQGRYEQYFGPGTRLTVT.

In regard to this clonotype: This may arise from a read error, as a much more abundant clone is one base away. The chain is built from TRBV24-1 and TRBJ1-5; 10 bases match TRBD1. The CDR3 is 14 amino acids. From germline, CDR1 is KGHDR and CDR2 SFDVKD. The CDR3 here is CAIGRDRGCQPQQF. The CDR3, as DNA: TGTGCCATCGGACGGGACAGGGGTTGCCAGCCCCAGCAGTTT.

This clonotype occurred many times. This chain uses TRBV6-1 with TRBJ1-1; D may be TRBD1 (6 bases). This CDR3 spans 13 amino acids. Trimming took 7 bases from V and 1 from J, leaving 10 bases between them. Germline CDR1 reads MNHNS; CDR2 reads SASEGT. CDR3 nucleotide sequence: TGTGCCAGCACAGGGACACGGAACACTGAAGCTTTCTTT. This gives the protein CASTGTRNTEAFF.

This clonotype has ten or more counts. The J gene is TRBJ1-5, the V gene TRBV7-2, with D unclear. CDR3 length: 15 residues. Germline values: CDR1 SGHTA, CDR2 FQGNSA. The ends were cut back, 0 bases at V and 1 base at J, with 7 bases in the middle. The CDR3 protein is CASSLAGWSNQPQHF. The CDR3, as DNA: TGTGCCAGCAGCTTAGCGGGTTGGAGCAATCAGCCCCAGCATTTT.

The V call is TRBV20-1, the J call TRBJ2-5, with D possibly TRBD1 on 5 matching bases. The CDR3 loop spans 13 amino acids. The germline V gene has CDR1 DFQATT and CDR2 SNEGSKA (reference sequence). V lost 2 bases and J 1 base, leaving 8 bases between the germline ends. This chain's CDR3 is CSARQQVQETQYF. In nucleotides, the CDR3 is TGCAGTGCTAGACAACAGGTCCAAGAGACCCAGTACTTC.

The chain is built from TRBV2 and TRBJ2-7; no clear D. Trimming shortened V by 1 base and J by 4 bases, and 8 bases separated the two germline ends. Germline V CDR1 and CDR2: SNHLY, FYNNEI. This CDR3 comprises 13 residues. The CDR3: CASSEETYYEQYF. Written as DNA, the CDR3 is TGTGCCAGCAGTGAAGAAACCTATTACGAGCAGTACTTC.

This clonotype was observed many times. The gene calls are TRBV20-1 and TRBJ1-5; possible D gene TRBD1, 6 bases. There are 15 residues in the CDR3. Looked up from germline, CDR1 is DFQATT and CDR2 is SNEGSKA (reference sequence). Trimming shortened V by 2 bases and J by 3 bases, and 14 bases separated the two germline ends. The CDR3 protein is CSARLNRGFNQPQHF. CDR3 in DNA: TGCAGTGCTAGATTGAATAGGGGGTTCAATCAGCCCCAGCATTTT.

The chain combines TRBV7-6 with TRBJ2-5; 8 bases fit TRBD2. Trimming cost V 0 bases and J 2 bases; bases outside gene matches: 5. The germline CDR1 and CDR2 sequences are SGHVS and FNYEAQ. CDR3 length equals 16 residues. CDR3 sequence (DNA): TGTGCCAGCAGCTTAGCGAGGGCGGGGGGACAAGAGACCCAGTACTTC. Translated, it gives CASSLARAGGQETQYF.

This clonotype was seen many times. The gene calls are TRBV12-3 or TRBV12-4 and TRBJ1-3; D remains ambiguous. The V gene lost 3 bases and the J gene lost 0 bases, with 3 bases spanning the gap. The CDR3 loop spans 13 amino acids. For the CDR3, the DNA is TGTGCCAGCAGTTTGCACTCTGGAAACACCATATATTTT. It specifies CASSLHSGNTIYF.

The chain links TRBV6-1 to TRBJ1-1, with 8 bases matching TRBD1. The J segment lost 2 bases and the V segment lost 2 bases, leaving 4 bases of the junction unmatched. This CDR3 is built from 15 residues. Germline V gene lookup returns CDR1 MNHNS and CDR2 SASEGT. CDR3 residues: CASSELTGDNTEAFF. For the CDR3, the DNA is TGTGCCAGCAGTGAACTGACAGGGGACAACACTGAAGCTTTCTTT.

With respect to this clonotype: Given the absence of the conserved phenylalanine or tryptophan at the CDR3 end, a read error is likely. As DNA, the CDR3 is TGTGCCAGCAGCGTAGGAATCCAGGGAAAAAAGAACACTGAAGCTTTCGTT. Its translation is CASSVGIQGKKNTEAFV. This chain joins TRBV9 and TRBJ1-1; TRBD1 might be the D (5 bases). With 0 bases removed from V and 1 base from J, the gap between germline ends came to 16 bases. There are 17 residues in the CDR3. The germline gives CDR1 SGDLS, CDR2 YYNGEE.

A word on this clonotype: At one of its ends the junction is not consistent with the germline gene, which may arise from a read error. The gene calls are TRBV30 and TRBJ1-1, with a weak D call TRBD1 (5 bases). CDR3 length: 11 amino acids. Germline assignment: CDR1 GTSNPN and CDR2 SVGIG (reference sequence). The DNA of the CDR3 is TGTGCCTGGGATCAGGGAACTGAATCTTTCTTT. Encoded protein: CAWDQGTESFF.

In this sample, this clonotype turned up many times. DNA for the CDR3: TGTGCCAGCAGCCCCGACGGGTCTATGCGGGCCAGCAATCAGCCCCAGCATTTT. Translation: CASSPDGSMRASNQPQHF. The chain employs TRBV2 and TRBJ1-5; no clear D. CDR1 and CDR2 (germline): SNHLY, FYNNEI. The CDR3 runs to 18 residues. V lost 6 bases to trimming and J lost 1 base, with 22 bases between them.

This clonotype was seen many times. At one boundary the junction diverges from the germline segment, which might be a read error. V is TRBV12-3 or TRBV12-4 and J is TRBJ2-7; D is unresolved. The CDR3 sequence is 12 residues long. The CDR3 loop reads CASSLSDRNFRF. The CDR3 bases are TGTGCCAGCAGTTTATCGGATAGGAACTTTAGGTTC.

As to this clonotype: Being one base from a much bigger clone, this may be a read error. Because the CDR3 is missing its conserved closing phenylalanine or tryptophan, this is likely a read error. Written as DNA, the CDR3 is TGTGCCAGCAGTAGGGGGGGAGCTACCTACGAGCAGTACCTC. It translates to CASSRGGATYEQYL. The rearrangement joins TRBV12-3 or TRBV12-4 to TRBJ2-7; D may be TRBD2 (7 bases). Trimming removed 5 bases from V and 2 bases from J, with 13 bases in between. This CDR3 contains 14 residues.

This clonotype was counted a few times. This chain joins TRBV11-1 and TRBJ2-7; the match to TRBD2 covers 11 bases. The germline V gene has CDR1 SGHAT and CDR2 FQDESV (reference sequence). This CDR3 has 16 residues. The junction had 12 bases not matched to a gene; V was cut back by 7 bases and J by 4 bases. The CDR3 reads CASTHSGTSGLYEQYF. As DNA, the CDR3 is TGTGCCAGCACTCATTCCGGGACTAGCGGTTTATACGAGCAGTACTTC. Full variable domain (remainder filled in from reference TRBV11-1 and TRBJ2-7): EAEVAQSPRYKITEKSQAVAFWCDPISGHATLYWYRQILGQGPELLVQFQDESVVDDSQLPKDRFSAERLKGVDSTLKIQPAELGDSAMYLCASTHSGTSGLYEQYFGPGTRLTVT.

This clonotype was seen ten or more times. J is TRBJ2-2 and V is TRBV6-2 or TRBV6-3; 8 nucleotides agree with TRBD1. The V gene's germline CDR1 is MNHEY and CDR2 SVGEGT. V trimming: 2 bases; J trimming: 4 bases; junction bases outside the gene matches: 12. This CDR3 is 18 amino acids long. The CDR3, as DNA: TGTGCCAGCAGTTACCGGAATTTCGGACAGGGAGGCACCGGGGAGCTGTTTTTT. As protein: CASSYRNFGQGGTGELFF.

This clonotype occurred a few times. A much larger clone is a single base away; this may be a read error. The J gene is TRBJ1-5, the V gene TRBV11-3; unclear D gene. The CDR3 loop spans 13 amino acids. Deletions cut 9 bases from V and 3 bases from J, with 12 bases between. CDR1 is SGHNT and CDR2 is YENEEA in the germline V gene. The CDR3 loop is CARCRTVNQPQHF. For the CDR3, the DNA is TGTGCCAGATGCCGGACGGTCAATCAGCCCCAGCATTTT.

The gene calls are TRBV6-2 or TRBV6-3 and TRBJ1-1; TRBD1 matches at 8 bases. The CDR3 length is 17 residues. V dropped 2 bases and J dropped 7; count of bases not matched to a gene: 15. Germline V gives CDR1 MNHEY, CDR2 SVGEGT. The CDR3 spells CASSYLRGLDPAREAFF. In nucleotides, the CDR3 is TGTGCCAGCAGTTACCTCAGGGGGCTCGACCCCGCTCGTGAAGCTTTCTTT.